Listed here is a single T cell receptor beta chain. Its target is unknown. Other DNA sequences in the sample encode the same CDR3. A multiplex PCR was run with 60 Vbeta primers and 13 Jbeta primers. Some clones are missing from TCRdb's copy, which holds only in-frame ones; the method was immunoSEQ multiplex PCR. The data show 150,000 to 250,000 clones, around four fifths seen once. The sample belongs to a study of cytomegalovirus exposure and HLA in healthy donors. Study-wide results and limits: When analyzed later, a missense DCLRE1C variant was found to be linked to TCR beta V- and J-gene trimming. The study flagged roughly 160 TCR beta chains as cytomegalovirus-associated. In an earlier analysis, in 587 donors, most V segments appeared productive either ~87% or ~30% of the time. A later analysis revealed that TCR association rates differed between HLA loci, peaking at DRB1 and bottoming out at HLA-C.

Germline-derived CDR1 and CDR2 are MDHEN and SYDVKM. CDR3 size: 13 residues. V was clipped by 3 bases and J by 2 bases; unmatched bases: 1. The chain joins TRBV28 to TRBJ2-7; 7 bases line up with TRBD1. The specimen was PBMCs. The receptor's source is a woman in her forties or fifties in good health and CMV-seropositive. This chain's CDR3 is CASSLGTAYEQYF. DNA of the CDR3: TGTGCCAGCAGTTTGGGGACAGCCTACGAGCAGTACTTC.